Below, 8 T cell receptor beta chains from the same sample are listed, as sequenced in a study of OX40 agonist ivuxolimab in advanced cancers. Repertoires were generated with immunoSEQ multiplex PCR, while TCRdb's copy carries only in-frame clones and drops some. The table has approximately 84,000 clones, around 84% seen once. This specimen consisted of CD4+ or CD8+ T cells sorted from blood, obtained in a trial of the OX40 agonist ivuxolimab. The receptors derive from an adult with an advanced solid tumor such as melanoma, head and neck, liver or kidney cancer.

The chain combines TRBV6-5 with TRBJ1-6; 7 nucleotides align to TRBD1. Germline values: CDR1 MNHEY, CDR2 SVGAGI. This CDR3 spans 14 amino acids. The V and J ends lost 5 bases and 10 bases, in that order; junction bases with no gene match: 8. The CDR3 nucleotides are TGTGCCAGCAGTAAAGGGACAGCTCGGTCACCCCTCCACTTT. Its protein is CASSKGTARSPLHF.

This clone was seen a single time. The rearrangement links TRBV5-6 to TRBJ2-6; D is unresolved. This CDR3 comprises 13 residues. V was clipped by 5 bases and J by 0 bases, with 3 bases between them. Germline V gives CDR1 SGHDT, CDR2 YYEEEE. CDR3: CASRTSGANVLTF. As DNA, the CDR3 is TGTGCCAGCAGAACCTCTGGGGCCAACGTCCTGACTTTC. The full variable domain, rest sourced from reference TRBV5-6 and TRBJ2-6, is DAGVTQSPTHLIKTRGQQVTLRCSPKSGHDTVSWYQQALGQGPQFIFQYYEEEERQRGNFPDRFSGHQFPNYSSELNVNALLLGDSALYLCASRTSGANVLTFGAGSRLTVL.

The V call is TRBV10-3, the J call TRBJ2-2; the D is unclear. The ends were cut back, 7 bases at V and 1 base at J, with 10 bases in the middle. Germline V gene sequence: CDR1 ENHRY, CDR2 SYGVKD. This CDR3 contains 14 residues. The CDR3 protein is CAINWSGNTGELFF. The CDR3 DNA follows: TGTGCCATCAATTGGTCCGGGAACACCGGGGAGCTGTTTTTT.

The V and J genes are TRBV4-3 and TRBJ2-2; a possible D gene is TRBD2 (7 bases). The CDR3 totals 17 residues. Germline V gene lookup returns CDR1 LGHNA and CDR2 YSLEER. The ends were cut back, 5 bases at V and 4 bases at J, with 20 bases in the middle. The CDR3 here is CASSEGLGGPGTGELFF. The CDR3 DNA reads as TGCGCCAGCAGCGAAGGCTTGGGGGGGCCGGGCACCGGGGAGCTGTTTTTT.

The rearrangement uses TRBV7-9 and TRBJ2-5; no definite D call. V lost 3 bases to trimming and J lost 3 bases, with 14 bases between them. The germline gives CDR1 SEHNR, CDR2 FQNEAQ (reference sequence). The CDR3 length is 15 residues. CDR3 sequence: CASSLRTNSKETQYF. The CDR3, as DNA: TGTGCCAGCAGCTTGCGGACCAATTCGAAAGAGACCCAGTACTTC.

This sequence joins TRBV18 and TRBJ2-7, with 8 bases aligning to TRBD1. The CDR3 is made up of 15 amino acids. Germline CDR1 reads KGHSH; CDR2 reads LQKENI. After removal of 4 bases from V and 0 bases from J, the junction contained 5 bases not matched to a gene. The CDR3 nucleotides are TGTGCCAGCTCACGACAGGGGTCCGACTCCTACGAGCAGTACTTC. Translating gives CASSRQGSDSYEQYF.

J is TRBJ2-2 and V is TRBV2; weak D call: TRBD2 (7 bases). This CDR3 has 14 amino acids. V lost 7 bases and J 5 bases, leaving 14 bases between the germline ends. Germline V gene sequence: CDR1 SNHLY, CDR2 FYNNEI. CDR3 region: CASIQRGGTGELFF. CDR3 sequence (DNA): TGTGCCAGCATTCAAAGGGGGGGAACCGGGGAGCTGTTTTTT.

The chain is built from TRBV5-1 and TRBJ1-4; D possibly corresponds to TRBD1 (6 bases). The CDR3 totals 14 residues. The germline gives CDR1 SGHRS, CDR2 YFSETQ. V was cut by 6 bases and J by 3 bases, with 12 bases left in between. CDR3 residues: CASTEQGSNEKLFF. For the CDR3, the DNA is TGCGCCAGCACCGAGCAGGGGTCTAATGAAAAACTGTTTTTT.